What follows are 4 T cell receptor beta chains derived from one specimen sequenced in a study of OX40 agonist ivuxolimab in advanced cancers. Libraries were prepared by immunoSEQ multiplex PCR; TCRdb keeps only in-frame clonotypes and omits some of them. Here the sample spans fewer than 100,000 clones, about 89% being singletons. Here the sequenced sample was CD4+ or CD8+ T cells sorted from blood, taken in a trial of the OX40 agonist ivuxolimab. These receptors were obtained from an adult with an advanced solid tumor such as melanoma, head and neck, liver or kidney cancer.

For the CDR3, the DNA is TGTGCCAGCGGAGTGGGGCAGGGACCCTACGAGCAGTACTTC. Its protein product is CASGVGQGPYEQYF. V is TRBV18 and J is TRBJ2-7; D possibly matches TRBD1 or TRBD2 (5 bases each). CDR3 length equals 14 residues. Trimming left V 8 bases short and J 2 bases short, with 16 bases between. Germline CDR1 reads KGHSH; CDR2 reads LQKENI.

This chain joins TRBV11-3 and TRBJ2-7; D possibly uses TRBD1 or TRBD2 (5 bases each). The CDR3 covers 13 residues. Per germline, CDR1 SGHNT and CDR2 YENEEA. Trimming left V 5 bases short and J 3 bases short, with 11 bases between. The CDR3 region has the DNA TGTGCCAGCAGCCTCAGAGGGGACTACGAGCAGTACTTC. Its translation: CASSLRGDYEQYF.

V gene TRBV6-1 combines with J gene TRBJ2-7; possible D gene TRBD2, 6 bases. The length of the CDR3 is 15 residues. The V end was cut by 1 base, the J end by 3 bases, with 13 bases between. CDR1 is MNHNS and CDR2 is SASEGT in the germline V gene. The CDR3, as DNA: TGTGCCAGCAGTGAAGGGCCTACCGGGGGCTACGAGCAGTACTTC. Its protein is CASSEGPTGGYEQYF.

The chain uses TRBV6-5 and TRBJ2-7; tentatively, D is TRBD1 (5 bases). The CDR3 totals 13 residues. CDR1 and CDR2 (germline): MNHEY, SVGAGI. Trimming cost V 7 bases and J 2 bases, with 12 bases left between them. The CDR3 reads CASKRGTTYEQYF. CDR3 nucleotide sequence: TGTGCCAGCAAAAGGGGTACGACCTACGAGCAGTACTTC.